Listed here are 18 T cell receptor beta chains from one sample, sequenced in a study of cytomegalovirus exposure and HLA in healthy donors. Amplification used 60 Vbeta primers and 13 Jbeta primers. Clones were sequenced by immunoSEQ multiplex PCR, and TCRdb holds only the in-frame ones, with some missing. The table lists about 160,000 clones, roughly 80% of them singletons. Specimen: PBMCs. Receptors originate from a woman in her 30s in good health and CMV-seronegative.

The chain links TRBV5-1 to TRBJ2-7, with D tentatively TRBD2 (6 bases). V was cut by 2 bases and J by 0 bases, with 15 bases left in between. This CDR3 is built from 16 residues. From germline, CDR1 is SGHRS and CDR2 YFSETQ. Here the CDR3 DNA reads TGCGCCAGCAGCTTACGCCCGGGGGTGGACTCCTACGAGCAGTACTTC. Protein product: CASSLRPGVDSYEQYF.

The chain links TRBV5-1 to TRBJ1-2; D is possibly TRBD1 (6 bases). CDR1 SGHRS and CDR2 YFSETQ come from the germline V gene. This CDR3 region has 16 residues. Trimming removed 4 bases from V and 0 bases from J, with 16 bases in between. Here the CDR3 DNA reads TGCGCCAGCAGCCCCGGACAGCCTGAGACTAACTATGGCTACACCTTC. It translates to CASSPGQPETNYGYTF.

Notes on this clone: Different DNA sequences within this sample yield the same CDR3. The CDR3 bases are TGTGCCAGCATTAACGACAGGGGCAACACTGAAGCTTTCTTT. The encoded protein is CASINDRGNTEAFF. The genes are TRBV6-6 and TRBJ1-1; 8 bases match TRBD1. The germline CDR1 and CDR2 sequences are MNHNY and SVGAGI (reference sequence). J lost 2 bases, V lost 7 bases, and 6 bases had no gene match. The CDR3 extends over 14 amino acids.

The chain combines TRBV5-6 with TRBJ2-1; TRBD2 might be the D (6 bases). The germline CDR1 and CDR2 sequences are SGHDT and YYEEEE. Trimming took 0 bases from V and 4 from J, leaving 11 bases between them. This CDR3 has 15 residues. CDR3 sequence: CASSLEAGRYNEQFF. The CDR3 bases are TGTGCCAGCAGCTTGGAGGCGGGGAGGTACAATGAGCAGTTCTTC.

The sample holds one count of this clone. V gene TRBV25-1 combines with J gene TRBJ2-1; TRBD2 aligns across 8 bases. Germline V gene sequence: CDR1 MGHDK, CDR2 SYGVNS. Unmatched junction bases numbered 6, after V lost 6 bases and J lost 5 bases. This CDR3 region has 14 residues. The CDR3 protein is CASRRSGGDNEQFF. The CDR3, as DNA: TGTGCCAGCAGAAGGAGCGGGGGTGACAATGAGCAGTTCTTC.

The J gene is TRBJ1-4, the V gene TRBV5-1; D is uncertain. Germline CDR1 is SGHRS and CDR2 is YFSETQ. With 1 base removed from V and 0 bases from J, the gap between germline ends came to 4 bases. This CDR3 has 14 amino acids. CDR3 sequence (DNA): TGCGCCAGCAGCTTGCAGACAACTAATGAAAAACTGTTTTTT. It translates to CASSLQTTNEKLFF.

The V gene is TRBV7-9, the J gene TRBJ2-2; 7 bases match TRBD2. Unmatched junction bases numbered 9, after V lost 1 base and J lost 7 bases. Germline-derived CDR1 and CDR2 are SEHNR and FQNEAQ (reference sequence). This CDR3 has 16 amino acids. CDR3 residues: CASSLGGLAVIGELFF. CDR3 bases: TGTGCCAGCAGCTTAGGCGGGCTAGCGGTAATCGGGGAGCTGTTTTTT.

This clone was observed a few times. The J gene is TRBJ2-7, the V gene TRBV30; TRBD1 matches 9 bases. Germline lookup yields CDR1 GTSNPN and CDR2 SVGIG (reference sequence). This CDR3 spans 14 amino acids. V gave up 0 bases and J gave up 4 bases; unmatched junction bases: 4. CDR3 coding DNA: TGTGCCTGGAGTGTAGGGACAGGGCCATACGAGCAGTACTTC. Translating it yields CAWSVGTGPYEQYF.

The chain's CDR3 is CASSWWPGTWDYEQYF. The CDR3 DNA reads as TGTGCCAGCAGCTGGTGGCCCGGGACATGGGACTACGAGCAGTACTTC. The rearrangement uses TRBV5-6 and TRBJ2-7; maybe TRBD1 (6 bases). V lost 3 bases, J lost 3 bases, and 19 bases lay in between. This CDR3 has 16 amino acids. CDR1 is SGHDT and CDR2 is YYEEEE in the germline V gene. Variable domain in full (rest from reference TRBV5-6 and TRBJ2-7): DAGVTQSPTHLIKTRGQQVTLRCSPKSGHDTVSWYQQALGQGPQFIFQYYEEEERQRGNFPDRFSGHQFPNYSSELNVNALLLGDSALYLCASSWWPGTWDYEQYFGPGTRLTVT.

The chain is built from TRBV27 and TRBJ2-1; 10 positions match TRBD2. The CDR3 covers 15 residues. The V segment lost 3 bases and the J segment 8 bases; nucleotides outside the gene matches: 7. Germline CDR1 and CDR2: MNHEY and SMNVEV (reference sequence). The CDR3 sequence is CASSFGQRGGYEQFF. CDR3 sequence (DNA): TGTGCCAGCAGTTTCGGGCAGCGGGGGGGCTATGAGCAGTTCTTC.

The V gene is TRBV2, the J gene TRBJ1-4; D uncertain. The CDR3 contains 16 residues. Germline-derived CDR1 and CDR2 are SNHLY and FYNNEI. The V gene lost 7 bases and the J gene lost 0 bases, with 15 bases spanning the gap. The CDR3 is CASIPAVVPTNEKLFF. In nucleotides, the CDR3 is TGTGCCAGCATTCCAGCGGTTGTGCCAACTAATGAAAAACTGTTTTTT.

The J gene is TRBJ2-5, the V gene TRBV7-8; 10 positions agree with TRBD2. Trimming took 3 bases from V and 4 from J; bases not matched to a gene: 8. In germline, CDR1 is SGHVS, CDR2 FQNEAQ. This CDR3 has 16 residues. CDR3 amino acids: CASSFFTSGVGETQYF. CDR3 DNA sequence: TGTGCCAGCAGCTTCTTCACTAGCGGGGTAGGAGAGACCCAGTACTTC.

The gene calls are TRBV11-2 and TRBJ2-5; D is perhaps TRBD1 (6 bases). The J call may be faulty, since TRBJ2-7 better matches the DNA end. Germline V gene lookup returns CDR1 SGHAT and CDR2 FQNNGV. The CDR3 totals 12 residues. In nucleotides, the CDR3 is TGTGCCAGCAGCCACAGGGTCTACGAGCAGTACTTC. Residues: CASSHRVYEQYF.

This clone turned up a few times. The J gene is TRBJ1-5, the V gene TRBV6-6, with D possibly TRBD1 on 6 matching bases. V gave up 5 bases and J gave up 6 bases, with 8 bases separating them. The germline CDR1 and CDR2 sequences are MNHNY and SVGAGI (reference sequence). The CDR3 runs to 12 residues. CDR3 bases: TGTGCCAGCAGTACCAGGGGTCAGCCCCAGCATTTT. Amino acids: CASSTRGQPQHF.

The rearrangement joins TRBV27 to TRBJ1-5; 8 bases are shared with TRBD1. Per the germline V gene, CDR1 is MNHEY and CDR2 is SMNVEV (reference sequence). The V and J ends lost 6 bases and 4 bases, in that order; junction bases with no gene match: 11. The CDR3 length is 16 residues. Written as DNA, the CDR3 is TGTGCCAGCAGGCCGGACAGGGCGATCAGTAATCAGCCCCAGCATTTT. Residues: CASRPDRAISNQPQHF.

This clone has more than one count but fewer than ten. This specimen includes other DNA sequences encoding the same CDR3. The chain uses TRBV11-2 and TRBJ1-1; no firm D call. The germline gives CDR1 SGHAT, CDR2 FQNNGV. The CDR3 totals 14 residues. V was cut by 3 bases and J by 1 base, with 9 bases left in between. The CDR3 DNA reads TGTGCCAGCAGCTTTGGCCCAGGGAACACTGAAGCTTTCTTT. Translating gives CASSFGPGNTEAFF.

J is TRBJ2-3 and V is TRBV5-1, with TRBD1 matching over 8 bases. V trimming: 4 bases; J trimming: 1 base; junction bases outside the gene matches: 14. The CDR3 spans 18 residues. Germline V CDR1 and CDR2: SGHRS, YFSETQ. For the CDR3, the DNA is TGCGCCAGCAGCACTGGGGGAGGTGGGGGACAGGGCACAGATACGCAGTATTTT. It encodes CASSTGGGGGQGTDTQYF.

This chain uses TRBV5-4 with TRBJ1-2, with 7 bases identical to TRBD1. The CDR3 runs to 16 residues. CDR1 is SGHNT and CDR2 is YYREEE in the germline V gene (reference sequence). V trimming: 5 bases; J trimming: 0 bases; junction bases outside the gene matches: 10. The CDR3 sequence: CASRSRGQEANYGYTF. CDR3 coding DNA: TGTGCCAGCAGATCTCGAGGACAGGAAGCTAACTATGGCTACACCTTC.